This T cell receptor beta chain emerged from a study of blood T cells in healthy people across ages. Through a sample-barcoded 5' primer and a J-beta primer mix, a second PCR was run for roughly 6 to 11 cycles. MiXCR, applied by TCRdb to the 5' RACE reads, yields one record per CDR3 protein. The repertoire holds about 720,000 distinct CDR3 sequences, with about 20% as singletons. This CDR3 comprises 16 residues. After removal of 6 bases from V and 6 bases from J, the junction contained 12 bases not matched to a gene. CDR1 and CDR2 (germline): SGHTA, FQGNSA. The gene calls are TRBV7-2 and TRBJ2-3; 10 bases are a match to TRBD2. The clonotype originates from a man aged 65 to 79 in good health. Source material: blood. CDR3: CASRPNLAGVGDTQYF. The CDR3, as DNA: TGTGCCAGCAGGCCTAACCTAGCGGGAGTCGGGGATACGCAGTATTTT.